The source of this T cell receptor (beta chain) is a study of cytomegalovirus exposure and HLA in healthy donors. PCR involved 60 Vbeta and 13 Jbeta primers. Only in-frame clones appear in the TCRdb table, and some are missing; sequencing was by immunoSEQ multiplex PCR. The data show some 200,000 clones, about four fifths seen once. V lost 0 bases and J lost 1; bases outside the gene matches: 6. The CDR3 sequence is 17 residues long. CDR1 is SGHTA, CDR2 FQGNSA, per germline. The material sequenced was PBMCs. This clonotype was obtained from a male donor in good health and CMV-seropositive. The chain joins TRBV7-2 to TRBJ2-1, with TRBD1 matching over 7 bases. CDR3 in amino acids: CASSLALGGFSYNEQFF. The CDR3 DNA is TGTGCCAGCAGCTTAGCGCTAGGGGGCTTTTCCTACAATGAGCAGTTCTTC.